This TCR beta chain derives from a study of cytomegalovirus exposure and HLA in healthy donors (TCRdb year 2017). With regard to the full study: In an earlier analysis of 587 of the donors, around 290 Gb of sequence data and some 100 million unique TCR beta sequences from about 190 million T cells were reported. Roughly five DR-DQ haplotypes were handled as single units for association and clustering because linkage in the cohort was strong. Approximately 300 gigabases of sequencing data and approximately 92 million unique TCR sequences made up an early release that covered 500 to 650 HLA-typed donors. In the later analysis, no new phenotypic data were used to find candidate immune exposures; instead, reliance was placed on TCR beta sequences and their occurrence across donors. In a later analysis, previously published TCR beta repertoires from 550 to 750 donors were re-analyzed and high-resolution HLA genotyping was added so that TCR occurrence patterns could be studied. The T cell repertoires of about 700 subjects were profiled by immunosequencing and related to cytomegalovirus serostatus. The aim of the study was to test whether cataloging public T cell receptors could identify signatures of past pathogen exposure. The study combined high-throughput TCR immunosequencing, statistical association of individual TCRs with disease status, and machine learning to predict cytomegalovirus infection status. All discovery cohort repertoires had been generated on a single sequencing platform. The number of donors typed differed by locus, with roughly 629-640 for A, B, C, DRB1 and DQB1, roughly 520 for DQA1, 600 to 610 for DPA1, and 400 to 490 for DPB1. Donor age, sex, ethnicity and CMV serostatus were compiled alongside the repertoire data. In an earlier analysis of around 540 of the donors, high-throughput TCR beta sequencing was used to judge whether each TCR beta V gene segment behaved as functional or pseudogenic. On average, roughly 240,000 unique TCR beta nucleotide sequences were sequenced per donor among some 430 genotyped donors of the cohort, with 15% to 20% of those sequences being non-productive. The genetic ancestry cluster associated with self-reported Caucasian donors included roughly four fifths of the roughly 410 genotyped donors. A later genetic analysis took genome-wide SNP genotypes for about three fifths of the roughly 700 donors and used that subset as a discovery cohort. HLA typing covered class I and class II loci at four-digit resolution. Along with the roughly 670-subject first cohort, a separate validation cohort of 120 different subjects was used.

A note on this clone: Its cognate antigen has yet to be identified. Within one base of it there is no much larger clone, and no base qualities were kept. The sample holds other DNA sequences that translate to the same CDR3.

In total, around 600 healthy bone marrow donors made up the cohort. At the time of sampling, all cohort members were nominally healthy, though unrecorded immune exposures were likely present. The donor tested CMV seropositive and was one of the 289 seropositive cohort members. Each donor provided a peripheral blood sample, and peripheral blood mononuclear cells were used for TCR beta sequencing. The Qiagen DNeasy Blood Extraction Kit was used to extract genomic DNA from the blood cell samples. Points the paper makes about the study in general: Presence/absence analyses assumed roughly uniform sequencing depth across donors, an assumption that may not hold. A later genetic analysis associated a missense DCLRE1C variant with V-gene and J-gene trimming of TCR beta chains, and an independent cohort replicated the association. In a later analysis, 15,000 to 20,000 TCR beta sequences were associated with specific HLA alleles at a false discovery rate of 0.05. In a later analysis, several top co-occurrence clusters were reported to appear linked to parvovirus B19, influenza, CMV and Epstein-Barr virus. The sequencing pipeline was judged likely to have produced a cluster of highly shared sequence variants as a technical artifact. Because counts were too low, approximately 15 rarely observed V segments, including chromosome 9 orphons, were excluded from the earlier analysis of roughly 580 of the donors. A further reported finding was that TCR beta sequences accurately predicted the HLA-A and HLA-B alleles for most subjects in the first cohort. When HLA alleles, especially DR and DQ, strongly co-occurred, attributing TCR associations to individual alleles was difficult. A few of the identified cytomegalovirus-associated TCR beta chains were confirmed in vitro to be specific for cytomegalovirus antigens. The study gave a list of over 150 TCR beta chains associated with cytomegalovirus. A later analysis found that most CMV-associated TCR beta chains appeared HLA-restricted, with HLA associations seemingly driven largely by CMV exposure. The 87-base-pair reads could not distinguish some IMGT-functional V segments, including TRBV6-2 and TRBV6-3, so those segments were excluded. Because HLA typing was unavailable for some donors at each locus, only the typed subset was used in association tests. Only TCR beta chains were sequenced in this cohort, and the absence of alpha or paired-chain data limited detectable features. A later analysis found that TCR association rates varied across HLA loci, with DRB1 alleles showing the most associated TCRs and HLA-C alleles the fewest. In an earlier analysis of several hundred of the donors, most TCR beta V segments were observed in productive rearrangements about 90% or about 30% of the time, broadly matching IMGT annotations. The classifier was reported to diagnose cytomegalovirus status with high specificity and sensitivity in both the original and validation cohorts. Immune exposure information for the cohort was limited to CMV serostatus. In a later analysis, HLA-associated TCR beta chains were found to be more clonally expanded and to have lower generation probabilities than equally common non-associated chains. Correlated functional status among segregating V segments might reflect linkage disequilibrium, but an unknown experimental factor could not be ruled out. Most TCR sequences were seen in very few donors, while some public TCRs were found in many individuals. According to the authors, the approach could potentially be generalized to other disease states and immunological phenotypes. A later genetic analysis reported fewer N-insertions in productive TCRs among donors in an Asian-associated ancestry cluster than the approximately 670-donor mean.

CDR1 and CDR2 are drawn from the germline V gene: SGHRS, YFSETQ. Relative to germline, V is 3 bases shorter and J is 2 bases shorter, with 14 bases between their ends. The CDR3 contains 15 residues, cysteine and phenylalanine counted. Here the CDR3 DNA is all that survives: 45 bases in frame from base 1. The protocol used for the library was the immunoSEQ multiplex PCR assay. A mixture of 60 forward primers for TCR Vbeta segments and 13 reverse primers for TCR Jbeta segments was used in the multiplex PCR. Amplification of the CDR3 region of rearranged TCR beta genes was performed with a multiplex PCR assay on genomic DNA. The amplified TCR beta libraries were sequenced on the Illumina HiSeq System as 87-base-pair reads. The study's processing was this. A later analysis tallied 75 million to 95 million unique TCR beta chains across the 666 repertoires, and around 10 million of those chains were shared by two or more donors. A nearest-neighbor algorithm error-corrected the raw reads and collapsed the reads into unique sequences, merging closely related sequences to remove PCR and sequencing errors. CDR3 sequences were aligned to IMGT reference sequences to assign V, D and J gene segments. For a sequence to be retained, at least a six-nucleotide match to both a V gene segment and a J gene segment was required. A rearrangement counted as productive if the CDR3 had no stop codons and remained in frame with V and J, and every other rearrangement counted as non-productive. Following IMGT convention, CDR3 was defined as the stretch from the second conserved V-encoded cysteine up to the conserved J-encoded phenylalanine. The earlier analysis of more than 450 of the donors excluded sequences that lacked an unambiguous match to a single V gene segment. An earlier analysis of some 610 of the donors called V segments functional above 56.7% productive rearrangements and segregating when the between-donor standard deviation exceeded 5%. A statistical classification framework was built to diagnose cytomegalovirus status from the catalog of TCR beta chain sequences. In a later analysis, TCR nucleotide sequences were compared against IMGT/GENE-DB human TR gene sequences so that V and J genes could be assigned. Using the TCRdist pipeline, a later analysis assigned CDR3 sequences along with most-parsimonious VDJ recombination scenarios. In a later analysis, each TCR beta chain was defined by its CDR3 amino acid sequence together with its V-gene family, and reads without a unique V-gene family were excluded. A later analysis removed 592 highly shared, low-generation-probability nucleotide sequences to deal with suspected cross-contamination and a sequencing artifact. In a later analysis, a clonal expansion index for each public chain was calculated from normalized within-repertoire ranks of inferred template counts. Generation probabilities in a later analysis came from a VDJ recombination model fitted to out-of-frame rearrangements, and those results were checked against IGoR. In a later analysis, TCR-TCR, TCR-HLA and TCR-CMV co-occurrence was scored with hypergeometric tests, and a repertoire-size bias correction was applied to TCR pairs. To estimate false discovery rates, a later analysis permuted the HLA or CMV assignments 20 times. A later analysis grouped co-occurring TCRs with DBSCAN, adding TCRdist sequence similarity when clustering within HLA-allele-positive subsets. For co-occurrence clustering, repertoires with fewer than 30,000 or more than 120,000 public chains were excluded, along with four or five repertoires with anomalous nucleotide sharing. In its TCRdb copy, this immuneACCESS table keeps in-frame sequences only and misses some clones. Where compared with another copy, unresolved V genes explain less than half of these, and the others have no known cause. D and trimming come from the DNA, and the V and J calls and clone size come from that table. The sample table lists approximately 160,000 clones, 68% of them with a count of one. Jointly, the top ten make up about 3% of the sample.

Sequenced sample: PBMCs. The sequence was obtained from a woman aged 40 to 50 in good health and CMV-seropositive. The chain is assembled from TRBV5-1 and TRBJ2-5; a tentative D match to TRBD2 spans 7 bases. The DNA is TGCGCCAGCAGCTCCACGGGGGGCCTACAAGAGACCCAGTACTTC. It specifies CASSSTGGLQETQYF.